This TCR beta chain was recovered during a study of blood T cell repertoires in COVID-19. Study in general: PBMCs, B-cell-depleted T cells, or T cells were the source of the cDNA or gDNA that made up the material.

In germline, CDR1 is SGHRS, CDR2 YFSETQ. V lost 4 bases, J lost 6 bases, and 22 bases lay in between. The CDR3 spans 17 residues. As processed by the authors: Reference gene primer amplification gave estimated nucleated cell counts. TCRdb keeps only in-frame clones here, not all; method: immunoSEQ multiplex PCR. V and J calls and clone size are given by that table; D and trimming were obtained from the DNA. The table lists about 130,000 clones, roughly 72% of them singletons, with 6% in the top ten. This rearrangement joins TRBV5-1 to TRBJ1-4; maybe TRBD1 (5 bases). The sequenced material came from peripheral blood. This TCR was recovered from a man aged 80 or over with COVID-19, enrolled during active disease. The CDR3 nucleotides are TGCGCCAGCAGCCCTTCTGGGCGCGGGGGAAACGATGAAAAACTGTTTTTT. Amino acids: CASSPSGRGGNDEKLFF.